This paragraph reports one T cell receptor (beta chain). These data come from a study of blood T cell repertoires in COVID-19. Assay: immunoSEQ multiplex PCR; the TCRdb copy retains only in-frame clones and omits some. The repertoire holds about 67,000 clones, with 75% to 90% as singletons. Trimming removed 2 bases from V and 5 bases from J; junction bases left unmatched: 10. This CDR3 contains 16 residues. Germline CDR1 and CDR2: LGHNA and YSLEER. This TCR came from a man over 45 with active COVID-19. Input material: peripheral blood. The V call is TRBV4-3, the J call TRBJ1-2, with TRBD1 matching 8 bases. CDR3 residues: CASSQLIRGLGYGYTF. The CDR3 DNA follows: TGCGCCAGCAGCCAACTCATCAGGGGGCTGGGGTATGGCTACACCTTC.